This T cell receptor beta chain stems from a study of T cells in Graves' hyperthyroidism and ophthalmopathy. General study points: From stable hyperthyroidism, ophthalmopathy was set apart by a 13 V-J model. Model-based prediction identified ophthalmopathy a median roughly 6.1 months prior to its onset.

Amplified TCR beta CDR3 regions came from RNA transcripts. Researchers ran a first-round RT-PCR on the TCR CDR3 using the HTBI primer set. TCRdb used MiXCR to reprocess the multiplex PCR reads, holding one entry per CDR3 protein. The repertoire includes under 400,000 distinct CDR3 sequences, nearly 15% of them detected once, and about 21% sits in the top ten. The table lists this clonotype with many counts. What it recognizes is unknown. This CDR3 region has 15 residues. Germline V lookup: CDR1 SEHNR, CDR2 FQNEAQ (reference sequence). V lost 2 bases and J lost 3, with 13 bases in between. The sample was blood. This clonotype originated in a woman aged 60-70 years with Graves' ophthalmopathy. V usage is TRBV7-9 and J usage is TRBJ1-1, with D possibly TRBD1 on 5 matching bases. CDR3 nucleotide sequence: TGTGCCAGCAGCTTATCCCAGGGTGTCTACACTGAAGCTTTCTTT. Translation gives CASSLSQGVYTEAFF.